This T cell receptor beta chain was identified in a study of shared T cell receptors in the human thymus. Germline V CDR1 and CDR2: SQVTM, ANQGSEA. The CDR3 contains 14 residues. The junction had 7 bases not matched to a gene; V was cut back by 6 bases and J by 3 bases. Repertoires were generated with immunoSEQ multiplex PCR, while TCRdb's copy carries only in-frame clones and drops some. Of some 720,000 clones in the sample, around nine tenths were seen once. The sample was also linked to a second study, of human thymus T cells. Per that study: The donors were infants in Finland with congenital heart defects, otherwise immunologically healthy. Thymus pieces cut out during corrective heart surgery were the tissue that was used. What appeared biased in thymic and blood repertoires was the usage of V and J genes.

This chain links TRBV29-1 with TRBJ2-1, with 8 positions matching TRBD2. Sequencing was carried out using thymocytes. This receptor was obtained from a boy under two years old with a congenital heart defect. CDR3: CSVPGLGGYNEQFF. The CDR3 DNA is TGCAGCGTCCCGGGACTAGGCGGCTACAATGAGCAGTTCTTC.